These 23 T cell receptor beta chains originate from one sample sequenced in a study of PD-1 blockade in classical Hodgkin lymphoma (dated by TCRdb to 2020 to 2022). The time point label here, explained by the study, means: cycle 4 day 1 (C4D1), after five to seven weeks of nivolumab. Every trial patient had relapsed following autologous stem cell transplantation, and prior brentuximab vedotin exposure was what differed among cohorts A, B and C. Libraries were constructed by the immunoSEQ multiplex PCR assay. The table was pulled from immuneACCESS by TCRdb, which kept in-frame rearrangements only. Such tables lose some clones; where checked, under half of the loss comes from unresolved V genes, and the rest has no known cause. This sample is represented by more than 75,000 clones; about 93% of them were singletons. The biggest ten clones account for around 2% of the sample. The sample in question was peripheral blood mononuclear cells (PBMCs), obtained before the fourth cycle of nivolumab. The receptors originated from a human donor with classical Hodgkin lymphoma.

The chain recombines TRBV19 with TRBJ2-1; 11 bases match TRBD2. CDR1 is LNHDA and CDR2 is SQIVND in the germline V gene (reference sequence). The CDR3 consists of 15 residues. Trimming removed 7 bases from V and 5 bases from J; junction bases left unmatched: 7. In nucleotides, the CDR3 is TGTGCCAGTACTAATAGCGGGAGGGCGAACAATGAGCAGTTCTTC. Its protein is CASTNSGRANNEQFF. Looking up the rest from reference TRBV19 and TRBJ2-1 gives the full variable domain: DGGITQSPKYLFRKEGQNVTLSCEQNLNHDAMYWYRQDPGQGLRLIYYSQIVNDFQKGDIAEGYSVSREKKESFPLTVTSAQKNPTAFYLCASTNSGRANNEQFFGPGTRLTVL.

This sequence joins TRBV27 and TRBJ2-7; possibly TRBD2 for D (5 bases). Trimming removed 0 bases from V and 2 bases from J, with 11 bases in between. The CDR3 totals 15 residues. The germline V gene encodes CDR1 MNHEY and CDR2 SMNVEV (reference sequence). CDR3 protein: CASSLSAGQAYEQYF. The DNA of the CDR3 is TGTGCCAGCAGTTTATCGGCGGGCCAGGCCTACGAGCAGTACTTC.

The chain uses TRBV27 and TRBJ1-6; D possibly corresponds to TRBD1 (5 bases). Germline V CDR1 and CDR2: MNHEY, SMNVEV (reference sequence). V lost 6 bases and J 6 bases, leaving 18 bases between the germline ends. The CDR3 sequence is 16 residues long. CDR3 region: CASSETLWGLNSPLHF. DNA of the CDR3: TGTGCCAGCAGCGAAACGCTATGGGGACTTAATTCACCCCTCCACTTT.

V usage is TRBV7-6 and J usage is TRBJ2-2; D is ambiguous. The length of the CDR3 is 15 residues. V was shortened by 5 bases and J by 1 base, with 11 bases between the two germline ends. Germline-derived CDR1 and CDR2 are SGHVS and FNYEAQ. The CDR3 is CASSLLVQNTGELFF. The CDR3 nucleotides read TGTGCCAGCAGCCTCCTTGTCCAGAACACCGGGGAGCTGTTTTTT. Using reference TRBV7-6 and TRBJ2-2 for the parts outside the CDR3, the full variable domain is GAGVSQSPRYKVTKRGQDVALRCDPISGHVSLYWYRQALGQGPEFLTYFNYEAQQDKSGLPNDRFSAERPEGSISTLTIQRTEQRDSAMYRCASSLLVQNTGELFFGEGSRLTVL.

The V gene is TRBV18, the J gene TRBJ1-2; 8 bases are a match to TRBD1. Losses at the gene ends were 4 bases for V and 6 bases for J; bases not matched to a gene: 7. The V gene's germline CDR1 is KGHSH and CDR2 LQKENI. This CDR3 region has 14 residues. Here the CDR3 reads CASSLQTGGNGYTF. For the CDR3, the DNA is TGTGCCAGCTCACTACAAACAGGGGGAAATGGCTACACCTTC.

The J gene is TRBJ2-7, the V gene TRBV28; D gene ambiguous. This CDR3 region has 11 residues. Germline lookup yields CDR1 MDHEN and CDR2 SYDVKM. V lost 5 bases, J lost 3 bases, and 5 bases lay in between. As DNA, the CDR3 is TGTGCCAGCAGTCGGTACTACGAGCAGTACTTC. It yields the protein CASSRYYEQYF. The whole variable domain, filled in from reference TRBV28 and TRBJ2-7, reads DVKVTQSSRYLVKRTGEKVFLECVQDMDHENMFWYRQDPGLGLRLIYFSYDVKMKEKGDIPEGYSVSREKKERFSLILESASTNQTSMYLCASSRYYEQYFGPGTRLTVT.

The chain recombines TRBV29-1 with TRBJ2-5; the D call may be TRBD1 or TRBD2 (5 bases each). The CDR3 is 12 residues long. Germline V gene lookup returns CDR1 SQVTM and CDR2 ANQGSEA. The V end was cut by 4 bases, the J end by 3 bases, with 9 bases between. The CDR3 DNA follows: TGCAGCGTTGTCGAGGGGAAAGAGACCCAGTACTTC. Translated, it gives CSVVEGKETQYF.

The genes are TRBV29-1 and TRBJ1-3; D unresolved. CDR3 length: 13 residues. Germline assignment: CDR1 SQVTM and CDR2 ANQGSEA. The V end was cut by 1 base, the J end by 7 bases, with 11 bases between. The CDR3 loop is CSVEGRPPNTIYF. The CDR3 DNA is TGCAGCGTTGAAGGGCGGCCACCCAACACCATATATTTT.

As concerns this clone: The germline gene is not matched at one end of the junction; a read error may be the cause. Other DNA sequences within the sample encode an identical CDR3. Here the CDR3 DNA reads TGTGCCAGCAGCTTCTGGCCAGAGAGCGGGAGGTCCTATGAGCAGTACTTC. It translates to CASSFWPESGRSYEQYF. V and J are TRBV7-9 and TRBJ2-7; 9 bases fit TRBD2. CDR1 and CDR2 (germline): SEHNR, FQNEAQ (reference sequence). This CDR3 has 17 residues.

The J gene is TRBJ1-5, the V gene TRBV5-6; tentative D call: TRBD1 (5 bases). Germline V gene sequence: CDR1 SGHDT, CDR2 YYEEEE. Trimming cost V 4 bases and J 1 base, with 21 bases left between them. The CDR3 is 18 residues long. The CDR3 protein is CASSSSAWSRVSNQPQHF. Written as DNA, the CDR3 is TGTGCCAGCAGCAGCTCAGCTTGGTCCAGGGTCAGCAATCAGCCCCAGCATTTT.

This chain connects TRBV27 to TRBJ1-1, with TRBD1 as a possible D gene (6 bases). CDR3 length: 15 residues. V shed 8 bases and J shed 6 bases, with 22 bases lying between them. Germline lookup yields CDR1 MNHEY and CDR2 SMNVEV (reference sequence). The CDR3 here is CASGPARGAGSEAFF. DNA for the CDR3: TGTGCCAGCGGACCAGCCAGGGGCGCCGGATCTGAAGCTTTCTTT.

This clone was seen once. This chain links TRBV10-1 with TRBJ2-3, with D possibly TRBD1 on 6 matching bases. Germline CDR1 reads WNHNN; CDR2 reads SYGVQD (reference sequence). The V end lost 5 bases, the J end lost 2 bases, and 14 bases lay between the germline ends. The CDR3 is 15 amino acids. CDR3 loop: CASSQQGEATDTQYF. The CDR3 bases are TGCGCCAGCAGTCAACAGGGCGAGGCCACAGATACGCAGTATTTT.

J is TRBJ2-7 and V is TRBV28; 8 positions agree with TRBD1. V lost 5 bases and J lost 5; bases outside the gene matches: 2. The CDR3 is 12 residues long. Germline V CDR1 and CDR2: MDHEN, SYDVKM. The CDR3 nucleotides read TGTGCCAGCAGTCAGGACAGGGACGAGCAGTACTTC. This sequence encodes CASSQDRDEQYF. Full variable domain (outside the CDR3, taken from reference TRBV28 and TRBJ2-7): DVKVTQSSRYLVKRTGEKVFLECVQDMDHENMFWYRQDPGLGLRLIYFSYDVKMKEKGDIPEGYSVSREKKERFSLILESASTNQTSMYLCASSQDRDEQYFGPGTRLTVT.

This chain links TRBV7-6 with TRBJ2-7, with a tentative D call TRBD1 (6 bases). CDR1 is SGHVS and CDR2 is FNYEAQ in the germline V gene. V lost 1 base, J lost 5 bases, and 12 bases lay in between. The CDR3 is 14 amino acids. For the CDR3, the DNA is TGTGCCAGCAGCTTAGGCGGCAGGGGCGACGAGCAGTACTTC. It yields the protein CASSLGGRGDEQYF.

This chain connects TRBV9 to TRBJ2-1; 8 nucleotides line up with TRBD2. Trimming at V came to 3 bases and at J to 5 bases, leaving 1 base not matched to a gene. The length of the CDR3 is 13 residues. CDR1 and CDR2 (germline): SGDLS, YYNGEE. The CDR3 region is CASSAAGDNEQFF. The CDR3 DNA sequence: TGTGCCAGCAGCGCAGCGGGGGACAATGAGCAGTTCTTC. Combining the CDR3 with reference TRBV9 and TRBJ2-1 gives the whole variable domain DSGVTQTPKHLITATGQRVTLRCSPRSGDLSVYWYQQSLDQGLQFLIQYYNGEERAKGNILERFSAQQFPDLHSELNLSSLELGDSALYFCASSAAGDNEQFFGPGTRLTVL.

The chain links TRBV30 to TRBJ2-1, with a tentative D call TRBD2 (6 bases). The V end lost 3 bases, the J end lost 6 bases, and 12 bases lay between the germline ends. The CDR3 length is 13 residues. The germline V gene encodes CDR1 GTSNPN and CDR2 SVGIG (reference sequence). This chain's CDR3 is CAWRSGRRNEQFF. The DNA for the CDR3 is TGTGCCTGGAGGAGTGGGAGGCGCAATGAGCAGTTCTTC.

This chain connects TRBV5-1 to TRBJ2-7, with 7 bases lining up with TRBD2. Germline-derived CDR1 and CDR2 are SGHRS and YFSETQ. Trimming took 6 bases from V and 1 from J; bases not matched to a gene: 13. CDR3 size: 16 residues. The CDR3 sequence: CASNPWEGSRSYEQYF. DNA for the CDR3: TGCGCCAGCAACCCTTGGGAGGGTTCAAGGTCCTACGAGCAGTACTTC.

This clone was observed a single time. The chain links TRBV28 to TRBJ2-5, with D possibly called TRBD1 or TRBD2 (5 bases each). Between the trimmed V and J ends, which lost 8 bases and 4 bases, there was a span of 20 bases. CDR3 length: 15 residues. Per germline, CDR1 MDHEN and CDR2 SYDVKM. CDR3 nucleotides: TGTGCCAGCGTATTAACCGGGACCTTGGGAGAGACCCAGTACTTC. Amino acids: CASVLTGTLGETQYF.

This clone has just one count. This sequence joins TRBV2 and TRBJ2-7; D gene ambiguous. This CDR3 spans 16 amino acids. Germline V gene sequence: CDR1 SNHLY, CDR2 FYNNEI. Trimming took off 0 bases at V and 1 base at J, with 13 bases between the two ends. CDR3 residues: CASSEAVISISYEQYF. CDR3 in DNA: TGTGCCAGCAGTGAAGCGGTAATTAGCATTTCCTACGAGCAGTACTTC. Supplemented by reference TRBV2 and TRBJ2-7, the full variable domain reads EPEVTQTPSHQVTQMGQEVILRCVPISNHLYFYWYRQILGQKVEFLVSFYNNEISEKSEIFDDQFSVERPDGSNFTLKIRSTKLEDSAMYFCASSEAVISISYEQYFGPGTRLTVT.

V is TRBV6-1 and J is TRBJ2-7; D is unresolved. In germline, CDR1 is MNHNS, CDR2 SASEGT. The CDR3 totals 12 residues. The V and J ends lost 2 bases and 2 bases respectively, with 4 bases between them. The CDR3 region has the DNA TGTGCCAGCAGTGAATGGACCTACGAGCAGTACTTC. Encoded protein: CASSEWTYEQYF.

The chain joins TRBV6-5 to TRBJ2-1; D gene ambiguous. The V end lost 2 bases, the J end lost 7 bases, and 12 bases lay between the germline ends. CDR1 and CDR2 (germline): MNHEY, SVGAGI. This CDR3 has 14 amino acids. The CDR3 protein is CASSYNNGGNEQFF. CDR3 in DNA: TGTGCCAGCAGTTACAACAATGGCGGTAATGAGCAGTTCTTC.

The chain employs TRBV27 and TRBJ2-1; D perhaps matches TRBD2 (5 bases). This CDR3 is built from 17 residues. CDR1 MNHEY and CDR2 SMNVEV come from the germline V gene (reference sequence). Trimming stripped 5 bases from V and 2 bases from J, with 19 bases between. The CDR3 DNA reads as TGTGCCAGCAGTCTAATAGGTCGGAGCGGACCCTACAATGAGCAGTTCTTC. Its translation: CASSLIGRSGPYNEQFF.

The table lists this clone with a count of one. This chain joins TRBV29-1 and TRBJ2-3; D possibly corresponds to TRBD1 (5 bases). Trimming stripped 2 bases from V and 1 base from J, with 10 bases between. Germline V gene data show CDR1 as SQVTM and CDR2 as ANQGSEA. This CDR3 is 14 amino acids long. CDR3 sequence reads: CSVERGRGTDTQYF. CDR3 sequence (DNA): TGCAGCGTTGAAAGGGGTAGGGGCACAGATACGCAGTATTTT.